The count of the clone carrying this TCR beta chain is one. Clones were read by immunoSEQ multiplex PCR, and TCRdb kept only the in-frame ones, dropping some. Of 130,000 or so clones listed, about nine tenths are singletons. These data originate in a study of blood T cell repertoires in COVID-19. Germline V gene sequence: CDR1 SGHRS, CDR2 YFSETQ. The CDR3 is 13 residues long. V lost 0 bases, J lost 2 bases, and 5 bases lay in between. The chain combines TRBV5-1 with TRBJ2-5, with D possibly being TRBD2 (5 bases). This sequence originates from a woman in her 70s with COVID-19, enrolled during active disease. Sample: peripheral blood. The CDR3 spells CASSLGLQETQYF. The CDR3 coding sequence is TGCGCCAGCAGCTTGGGACTACAAGAGACCCAGTACTTC.